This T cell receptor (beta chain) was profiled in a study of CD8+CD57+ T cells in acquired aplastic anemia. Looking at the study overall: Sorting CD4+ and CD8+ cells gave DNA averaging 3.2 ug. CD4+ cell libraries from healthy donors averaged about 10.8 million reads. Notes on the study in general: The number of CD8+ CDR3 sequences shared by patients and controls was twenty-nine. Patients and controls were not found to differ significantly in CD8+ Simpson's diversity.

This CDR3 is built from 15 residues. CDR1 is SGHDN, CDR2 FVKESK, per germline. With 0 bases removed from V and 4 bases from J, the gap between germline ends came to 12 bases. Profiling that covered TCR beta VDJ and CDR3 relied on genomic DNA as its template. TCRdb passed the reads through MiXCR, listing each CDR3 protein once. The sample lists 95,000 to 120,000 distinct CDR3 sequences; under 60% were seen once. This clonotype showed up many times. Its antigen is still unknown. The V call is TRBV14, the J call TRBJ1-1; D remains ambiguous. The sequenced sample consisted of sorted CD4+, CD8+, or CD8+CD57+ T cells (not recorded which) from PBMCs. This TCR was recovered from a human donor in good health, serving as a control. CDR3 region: CASSQEPVPGTEAFF. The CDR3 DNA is TGTGCCAGCAGCCAAGAACCGGTTCCTGGCACTGAAGCTTTCTTT.